This is a list of T cell receptor beta chains from one sample in a study of shared clonotypes between healthy human individuals. Sequenced by immunoSEQ multiplex PCR; TCRdb stores in-frame clones only, minus some. The sample records some 470,000 clones, 76% being singletons. Sequenced: PBMCs. Every receptor here comes from a woman between 40 and 50 years old in good health. Some clones in this sample may be carry-over from other donors' samples. The CDR3 runs from the conserved cysteine through the conserved F or W. The order of the fields is J gene, clone size, D gene, V gene, CDR3 DNA, CDR3 protein. D genes are given only for firm matches. A row's size may be missing; if present it is once, few, many or a size class.

>TRBJ1-1|few|NA|TRBV4-3
TGCGCCAGCAGCCAAGGAATAGGCAACACTGAAGCTTTCTTT
CASSQGIGNTEAFF
>TRBJ2-3|NA|NA|TRBV11-3
TGTGCCAGCAGCTTAGTCGGAGATACGCAGTATTTT
CASSLVGDTQYF
>TRBJ2-5|few|TRBD2|TRBV10-2
TGCGCCAGCAGTGAGATAAGCGGGAGAGGAGAGACCCAGTACTTC
CASSEISGRGETQYF
>TRBJ1-4|NA|NA|TRBV6-5
TGTGCCAGCAGTTACTCAGACGCAACTAATGAAAAACTGTTTTTT
CASSYSDATNEKLFF
>TRBJ2-7|once|TRBD1|TRBV7-3
TGTGCCAGCCTGCTGGCCGCGCGGGACAGGGGCGTTTACGAGCAGTACTTC
CASLLAARDRGVYEQYF
>TRBJ1-4|NA|TRBD1|TRBV25-1
TGTGCCAGCAGTTCCCCGGGACAGCTGGATGAAAAACTGTTTTTT
CASSSPGQLDEKLFF
>TRBJ2-1|NA|TRBD1|TRBV5-1
TGCGCCAGTGCGACAGGGGCGATTAATGAGCAGTTCTTC
CASATGAINEQFF
>TRBJ2-7|NA|NA|TRBV5-6
TGTGCCAGCAGCTACACAGGGAGGGTCGAGCAGTACTTC
CASSYTGRVEQYF
>TRBJ2-7|many|TRBD2|TRBV7-3
TGTGCCAGCAGCTTTTTAGCGGGACGAAGCCTAGGGAACTACGAGCAGTACTTC
CASSFLAGRSLGNYEQYF
>TRBJ2-7|NA|TRBD1|TRBV7-2
TGTGCCAGCAGCTCTCCAAGGTCAGGACAGGGGACCCGCTACGAGCAGTACTTC
CASSSPRSGQGTRYEQYF
>TRBJ2-1|NA|TRBD2|TRBV6-4
TGTGCCAGCAGTGCGACTAGCGGGGTTAATGAGCAGTTCTTC
CASSATSGVNEQFF
>TRBJ1-2|NA|NA|TRBV10-3
TGTGCCATCAGTGAGTCCCGCGCTGGCTACACCTTC
CAISESRAGYTF
>TRBJ2-7|NA|TRBD2|TRBV7-8
TGTGCCAGCAGCCTGGGGGGGACTAGATCCTCCTACGAGCAGTACTTC
CASSLGGTRSSYEQYF
>TRBJ2-2|NA|TRBD2|TRBV7-9
TGTGCCAGCAGCTTACGAGGTAGCGGGATGAACACCGGGGAGCTGTTTTTT
CASSLRGSGMNTGELFF
>TRBJ2-7|NA|NA|TRBV15
TGTGCCACCAGCAGAGATACCGGGAGCGCCTACGAGCAGTACTTC
CATSRDTGSAYEQYF
>TRBJ2-7|NA|TRBD2|TRBV9
TGTGCCAGCAGCGCTGCCGGGACTAGCGTCGCCTACGAGCAGTACTTC
CASSAAGTSVAYEQYF
>TRBJ2-1|once|TRBD2|TRBV9
TGTGCCAGCAGCGGGACTAGTGGTAATGAGCAGTTCTTC
CASSGTSGNEQFF
>TRBJ2-2|few|TRBD2|TRBV2
TGTGCCAGCAATGGACTAGCGGAGCTAAGGAACACCGGGGAGCTGTTTTTT
CASNGLAELRNTGELFF
>TRBJ2-1|NA|NA|TRBV18
TGTGCCAGCTCACCGGACCTAGGGGCTGGGGATGAGCAGTTCTTC
CASSPDLGAGDEQFF
>TRBJ2-7|NA|NA|TRBV30
TGTGCCTGGAGCGCCTTCCCCGTCTCGCGGGGCAGCGAGCAGTACTTC
CAWSAFPVSRGSEQYF
>TRBJ2-2|few|NA|TRBV30
TGTGCCTGGAGGGATTACCAACTATCGAACACCGGGGAGCTGTTTTTT
CAWRDYQLSNTGELFF
>TRBJ1-1|NA|TRBD1|TRBV18
TGTGCCAGCTCACAAACGCAGGGGGCGGGGGACACTGAAGCTTTCTTT
CASSQTQGAGDTEAFF
>TRBJ2-5|NA|NA|TRBV5-5
TGTGCCAGCAGCTGGACCACGACAGGGAGGGGGGAGACCCAGTACTTC
CASSWTTTGRGETQYF
>TRBJ2-3|NA|NA|TRBV4-2
TGTGCCAGCAGCCAAGAGCCAGATACGCAGTATTTT
CASSQEPDTQYF
>TRBJ2-6|NA|NA|TRBV7-6
TGTGCCAGCAGCGCAGGGATCTCTGGGGCCAACGTCCTGACTTTC
CASSAGISGANVLTF
>TRBJ2-7|NA|NA|TRBV7-9
TGTGCCAGCAGCTTCGGTAGCGGCAGCTCCTACGAGCAGTACTTC
CASSFGSGSSYEQYF
>TRBJ1-2|NA|TRBD1|TRBV5-1
TGCGCCAGCAGCCCCACAGGGGGTGGCTACACCTTC
CASSPTGGGYTF
>TRBJ2-7|NA|TRBD2|TRBV23-1
TGCGCCAGCAGTCAATATAGGGTTGCGGGAGAGCGGGGAGAGCAGTACTTC
CASSQYRVAGERGEQYF
>TRBJ1-3|few|NA|TRBV10-1
TGCGCCAGCAACCGGACCCTTGACTCTGGAAACACCATATATTTT
CASNRTLDSGNTIYF
>TRBJ2-3|NA|NA|TRBV10-3
TGTGCCATCAGTGAGTCAAGAGATACGCAGTATTTT
CAISESRDTQYF
>TRBJ1-1|NA|NA|TRBV9
TGTGCCAGCAGCGTGGTAACAGGGATGTCGCCTGAAGCTTTCTTT
CASSVVTGMSPEAFF
>TRBJ2-3|NA|NA|TRBV7-8
TGTGCCAGCAGAAAGGGGTCAGGGAGGGGGACAGATACGCAGTATTTT
CASRKGSGRGTDTQYF
>TRBJ1-1|few|TRBD1|TRBV5-1
TGCGCCAGCAGCTTGGAGGGGGCACTGGGCACTGAAGCTTTCTTT
CASSLEGALGTEAFF
>TRBJ2-1|NA|TRBD2|TRBV7-2
TGTGCCAGCAGCTGGACTAGCGGTGGGGTCAATGAGCAGTTCTTC
CASSWTSGGVNEQFF
>TRBJ1-1|few|TRBD1|TRBV7-3
TGTGCCAGCAGCCCGGACAGGTTCGCTGAAGCTTTCTTT
CASSPDRFAEAFF
>TRBJ1-6|NA|TRBD1|TRBV27
TGTGCCAGCAGTCCCCGGAGGGGACAGTACTTCCGTTCACCCCTCCACTTT
CASSPRRGQYFRSPLHF
>TRBJ2-2|few|TRBD1|TRBV7-3
TGTGCCAGCAGCTTGCAGGGACAGGGTAACGGGGAGCTGTTTTTT
CASSLQGQGNGELFF
>TRBJ2-1|NA|TRBD2|TRBV2
TGTGCCAGCAGTCTTTATAGCGGGAATGAGCAGTTCTTC
CASSLYSGNEQFF
>TRBJ2-2|NA|NA|TRBV28
TGTGCCAGCAGTTTAGTGGGAACCGGGGAGCTGTTTTTT
CASSLVGTGELFF
>TRBJ2-7|few|NA|TRBV4-3
TGCGCCAGCAGCCAAGCCGGAGCCCGCCGAGACTCCTACGAGCAGTACTTC
CASSQAGARRDSYEQYF
>TRBJ2-7|many|NA|TRBV5-5
TGTGCCAGCAGGGGGGCCTCGACCTACGAGCAGTACTTC
CASRGASTYEQYF
>TRBJ2-7|few|TRBD2|TRBV29-1
TGCAGCGTTGTCGGGGGGGGCTGGGAGCAGTACTTC
CSVVGGGWEQYF
>TRBJ2-5|NA|TRBD2|TRBV7-9
TGTGCCAGCACCCGTGGGGGGGGTTTAGAGACCCAGTACTTC
CASTRGGGLETQYF
>TRBJ2-7|NA|TRBD2|TRBV7-8
TGTGCCAGCAGCTTAAGCGGGGCTCCCTACGAGCAGTACTTC
CASSLSGAPYEQYF